A single sample is the source of the 12 T cell receptor beta chains below, sequenced in a study of cytomegalovirus exposure and HLA in healthy donors (dated by TCRdb to 2017 to 2019). Receptors were amplified or captured by the immunoSEQ multiplex PCR assay. The multiplex PCR relied on a mix of 60 forward primers for TCR Vbeta segments and 13 reverse primers for TCR Jbeta segments. TCRdb's version of the immuneACCESS table is confined to in-frame rearrangements and falls short of the full clone set. An unresolved V gene accounts for under half of the shortfall where checked; the remainder is of unknown origin. Counted in this sample were roughly 130,000 clones; 70% to 75% of them appeared once. The top ten hold roughly 2% of the sample. The sequencing input was PBMCs. These receptors were collected from a woman between 40 and 50 years old in good health and CMV-seropositive.

The rearrangement links TRBV4-1 to TRBJ1-6; 9 nucleotides align to TRBD1. V was pared by 1 base and J by 9 bases, with 10 bases of the junction left unmatched. Germline CDR1 and CDR2: MGHRA and YSYEKL. This CDR3 comprises 17 residues. Written as DNA, the CDR3 is TGCGCCAGCAGCCAAGGGAAAGGGACAGGGATTAGTTCACCCCTCCACTTT. Translated, it gives CASSQGKGTGISSPLHF.

The chain combines TRBV5-1 with TRBJ2-1; D uncertain. Germline V gives CDR1 SGHRS, CDR2 YFSETQ. V was pared by 0 bases and J by 6 bases, with 19 bases between. There are 17 residues in the CDR3. CDR3 residues: CASSLDPLSLGGNEQFF. In DNA, the CDR3 is TGCGCCAGCAGCTTGGACCCTCTTAGCCTTGGTGGCAATGAGCAGTTCTTC. Based on the CDR3 plus reference TRBV5-1 and TRBJ2-1, the full variable domain is KAGVTQTPRYLIKTRGQQVTLSCSPISGHRSVSWYQQTPGQGLQFLFEYFSETQRNKGNFPGRFSGRQFSNSRSEMNVSTLELGDSALYLCASSLDPLSLGGNEQFFGPGTRLTVL.

The chain recombines TRBV2 with TRBJ2-7, with D possibly matching TRBD1 (6 bases). V was trimmed by 6 bases and J by 2 bases, leaving 8 bases between them. The CDR3 contains 12 residues. From germline, CDR1 is SNHLY and CDR2 FYNNEI. The CDR3 bases are TGTGCCAGCAGACAGGGCACCTACGAGCAGTACTTC. As protein: CASRQGTYEQYF.

Only a few counts were recorded for this clone. The chain has TRBV19 and TRBJ2-3, with a weak D call TRBD2 (6 bases). Germline lookup yields CDR1 LNHDA and CDR2 SQIVND (reference sequence). Trimming pared 6 bases from V and 8 bases from J, leaving 24 bases between. This CDR3 is 16 amino acids long. The CDR3 region is CASSMGDSPLRSTQYF. In nucleotides, the CDR3 is TGTGCCAGTAGCATGGGGGACTCTCCCCTGAGAAGTACGCAGTATTTT.

The CDR3 here is CASSDSGQGLYEQYF. Written as DNA, the CDR3 is TGTGCCAGCAGTGATAGTGGCCAGGGGCTCTACGAGCAGTACTTC. The chain carries TRBV6-1 and TRBJ2-7, with D possibly being TRBD1 (6 bases). CDR3 length: 15 residues. Between the trimmed V and J ends, which lost 3 bases and 3 bases, there was a span of 15 bases. From germline, CDR1 is MNHNS and CDR2 SASEGT.

The chain uses TRBV9 and TRBJ1-1; 8 bases agree with TRBD1. After removal of 0 bases from V and 4 bases from J, the junction contained 11 bases not matched to a gene. Looked up from germline, CDR1 is SGDLS and CDR2 is YYNGEE. The CDR3 runs 17 residues. The CDR3 protein is CASSVGQGTGIGTEAFF. As DNA, the CDR3 is TGTGCCAGCAGCGTAGGGCAGGGGACAGGCATAGGCACTGAAGCTTTCTTT. Full variable domain (remainder filled in from reference TRBV9 and TRBJ1-1): DSGVTQTPKHLITATGQRVTLRCSPRSGDLSVYWYQQSLDQGLQFLIQYYNGEERAKGNILERFSAQQFPDLHSELNLSSLELGDSALYFCASSVGQGTGIGTEAFFGQGTRLTVV.

The chain joins TRBV7-2 to TRBJ2-7, with 10 bases that match TRBD2. This CDR3 spans 15 amino acids. Trimming took 3 bases from V and 4 from J; bases not matched to a gene: 6. Germline loops: CDR1 SGHTA, CDR2 FQGNSA. DNA for the CDR3: TGTGCCAGCAGCTTTCCTGGACTAGCGGCGTACGAGCAGTACTTC. Its protein product is CASSFPGLAAYEQYF.

This chain joins TRBV18 and TRBJ2-7, with a tentative D call TRBD1 (6 bases). Trimming pared 3 bases from V and 7 bases from J, leaving 13 bases between. This CDR3 contains 13 residues. CDR1 is KGHSH and CDR2 is LQKENI in the germline V gene. The CDR3 sequence: CASSPDSSGEQYF. CDR3 nucleotide sequence: TGTGCCAGCTCACCGGACAGCTCGGGGGAGCAGTACTTC.

V and J are TRBV7-2 and TRBJ1-2, with a weak D call TRBD1 (6 bases). V was cut by 4 bases and J by 4 bases, with 25 bases left in between. This CDR3 region has 18 residues. Germline loops: CDR1 SGHTA, CDR2 FQGNSA. For the CDR3, the DNA is TGTGCCAGCAGCTCATCCGCCCCAGGGGCTATAAAATTCTATGGCTACACCTTC. It specifies CASSSSAPGAIKFYGYTF.

CDR3 amino acids: CAPRGQRNLVSSYNEQFF. As DNA, the CDR3 is TGCGCCCCAAGAGGCCAGCGAAACCTAGTTAGCTCCTACAATGAGCAGTTCTTC. The chain has TRBV10-1 and TRBJ2-1; D gene unclear. Germline loops: CDR1 WNHNN, CDR2 SYGVQD (reference sequence). Trimming removed 11 bases from V and 0 bases from J, with 26 bases in between. CDR3 length equals 18 residues.

This chain joins TRBV15 and TRBJ2-7; D is possibly TRBD2 (7 bases). Trimming stripped 2 bases from V and 0 bases from J, with 17 bases between. The CDR3 contains 17 residues. In germline, CDR1 is LNHNV, CDR2 YYDKDF (reference sequence). The CDR3 DNA is TGTGCCACCAGCAGAAGGGGGGGTGCGAGGATCTCCTACGAGCAGTACTTC. Translating gives CATSRRGGARISYEQYF.

J is TRBJ1-1 and V is TRBV5-1; no firm D call. This CDR3 is built from 13 residues. V was shortened by 4 bases and J by 8 bases, with 15 bases between the two germline ends. From germline, CDR1 is SGHRS and CDR2 YFSETQ. Here the CDR3 reads CASSTHTMIEAFF. CDR3 coding DNA: TGCGCCAGCAGCACCCATACAATGATAGAAGCTTTCTTT. Combining the CDR3 with reference TRBV5-1 and TRBJ1-1 gives the whole variable domain KAGVTQTPRYLIKTRGQQVTLSCSPISGHRSVSWYQQTPGQGLQFLFEYFSETQRNKGNFPGRFSGRQFSNSRSEMNVSTLELGDSALYLCASSTHTMIEAFFGQGTRLTVV.